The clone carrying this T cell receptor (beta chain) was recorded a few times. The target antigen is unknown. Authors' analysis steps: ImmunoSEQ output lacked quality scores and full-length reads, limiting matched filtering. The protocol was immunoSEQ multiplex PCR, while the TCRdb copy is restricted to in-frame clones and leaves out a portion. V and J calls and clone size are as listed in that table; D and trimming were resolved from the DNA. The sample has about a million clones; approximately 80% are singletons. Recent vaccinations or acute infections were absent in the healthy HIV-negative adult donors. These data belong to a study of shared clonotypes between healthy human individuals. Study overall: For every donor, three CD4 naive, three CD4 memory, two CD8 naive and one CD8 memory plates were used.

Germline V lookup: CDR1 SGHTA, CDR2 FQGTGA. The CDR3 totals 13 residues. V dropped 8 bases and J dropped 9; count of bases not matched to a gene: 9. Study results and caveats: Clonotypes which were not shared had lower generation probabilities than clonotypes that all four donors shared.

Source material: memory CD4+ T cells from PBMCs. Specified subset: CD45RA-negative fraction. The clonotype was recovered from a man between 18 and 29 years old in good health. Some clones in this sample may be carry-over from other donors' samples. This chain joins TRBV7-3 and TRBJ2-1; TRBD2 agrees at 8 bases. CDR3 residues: CASGREDHGEQFF. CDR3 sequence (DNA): TGTGCCAGCGGGCGGGAGGATCACGGTGAGCAGTTCTTC.